This T cell receptor beta chain was observed in a study of blood T cell repertoires in COVID-19. This clone has a single count. This CDR3 region has 14 residues. Losses at the gene ends were 7 bases for V and 4 bases for J; bases not matched to a gene: 4. Per the germline V gene, CDR1 is WSHSY and CDR2 is SAAADI. Clones were sequenced by immunoSEQ multiplex PCR, and TCRdb holds only the in-frame ones, with some missing. This sample has about 99,000 clones, with around 84% found just once. This receptor was obtained from a woman aged 55-69 years in a cohort sampled during active or convalescent COVID-19. The chain links TRBV10-2 to TRBJ2-3; 11 nucleotides line up with TRBD2. Sequenced input: peripheral blood. The CDR3 region has the DNA TGCGCCAGCAATAGCGGGAGGGGCCCAGATACGCAGTATTTT. Translated: CASNSGRGPDTQYF.